This TCR beta chain appears in the sequencing data of a study of T cell responses to AZD1222 COVID-19 vaccine. Only one count was recorded for this clone. The antigen remains unidentified. This CDR3 contains 14 residues. In germline, CDR1 is MGHRA, CDR2 YSYEKL. The V gene lost 4 bases and the J gene lost 0 bases, with 9 bases spanning the gap. Study-level points and caveats: Sampling captured repertoires only after the peak T cell response. Donors, mostly white British, included more females; clonal diversity was possibly underestimated. Vaccine-associated CD4 TCRs spanned spike, dominant at 160-218 and 743-854.

Method: immunoSEQ multiplex PCR; TCRdb's copy keeps in-frame clones and lacks some. The sample consists of 88,000 or so clones, roughly 89% of them appearing once. The chain couples TRBV4-1 to TRBJ1-2; D unresolved. The sequencing here drew on peripheral blood, taken 28 days after the second AZD1222 dose. This clonotype was obtained from an adult who received the AZD1222 COVID-19 vaccine. The CDR3 region has the DNA TGCGCCAGCAGCCCCGGGTCTACTAACTATGGCTACACCTTC. It specifies CASSPGSTNYGYTF.